Listed below are T cell receptor beta chains from one sample, sequenced in a study of CD8+ T cells in alopecia areata. Profiled with immunoSEQ multiplex PCR; TCRdb holds only in-frame clones, not every one. The table lists about 220,000 clones, approximately 57% of them singletons, with roughly 1.4% in the top ten. The sequences come from CD4+ T cells sorted from blood, collected at week 4, from a patient treated with tofacitinib. The receptors here all came from a human donor with alopecia areata. CDR3s include the opening cysteine and the closing phenylalanine or tryptophan. The order of the fields is V gene, clone size, D gene, J gene, CDR3 DNA, CDR3 protein. D genes are given only for firm matches. The listing skips clone size in some rows; elsewhere it reads once, few, many or a size class.

>TRBV7-8|many|TRBD1|TRBJ1-6
TGTGCCAGCAGCTTAGAGGGACAGGGAAATTCACCCCTCCACTTT
CASSLEGQGNSPLHF
>TRBV18|-|TRBD1|TRBJ2-7
TGTGCCAGCTCACCGACAGGGGACCACGAGCAGTACTTC
CASSPTGDHEQYF
>TRBV4-3|few|TRBD1|TRBJ2-1
TGCGCCAGCAGCCAAGAAGGGGGTGGGACAGCCTACAATGAGCAGTTCTTC
CASSQEGGGTAYNEQFF
>TRBV5-6|-|TRBD1|TRBJ2-7
TGTGCCAGCAGCTCCCGCGGACAGGGCTACGAGCAGTACTTC
CASSSRGQGYEQYF
>TRBV6-1|few|-|TRBJ2-5
TGTGCCAGCAGTGACTACGGGGAAGAGACCCAGTACTTC
CASSDYGEETQYF
>TRBV7-9|-|-|TRBJ1-6
TGTGCCAGCAGCTTAGACGGACCCTCACCCCTCCACTTT
CASSLDGPSPLHF
>TRBV29-1|-|-|TRBJ1-2
TGCAGCGTTGCCCTCCGGGGGATAGGCTATGGCTACACCTTC
CSVALRGIGYGYTF
>TRBV29-1|-|-|TRBJ1-1
TGCAGCGCCGGGAGGCTCCCGAACACTGAAGCTTTCTTT
CSAGRLPNTEAFF
>TRBV4-1|-|-|TRBJ1-2
TGCGCCAGCAGCCAAGATCGAGGGGGAAAGGGTGGCTACACCTTC
CASSQDRGGKGGYTF
>TRBV18|few|-|TRBJ2-2
TGTGCCAGCTCAACGGGGGTACGGAGCACCGGGGAGCTGTTTTTT
CASSTGVRSTGELFF
>TRBV9|-|TRBD1|TRBJ1-6
TGTGCCAGCAGTGAGGGACAGGTTAATTCACCCCTCCACTTT
CASSEGQVNSPLHF
>TRBV6-1|few|-|TRBJ1-2
TGTGCCAGCAGTGAAGACCCCCTGGCCCCAAACACCTTC
CASSEDPLAPNTF
>TRBV19|-|-|TRBJ2-3
TGTGCCAGTAGTATTGTGGGGGGGCTAGCAGATACGCAGTATTTT
CASSIVGGLADTQYF
>TRBV9|-|-|TRBJ1-4
TGTGCCAGCAGCGTAGGGGGGGAGAGCGGTGAAAAACTGTTTTTT
CASSVGGESGEKLFF
>TRBV11-2|-|-|TRBJ1-5
TGTGCCAGCAGCTTGAGTGGACAGCCCCAGCATTTT
CASSLSGQPQHF
>TRBV27|few|-|TRBJ2-2
TGTGCCAGCAGTTTAATAGCGGCGAGGACCGGGGAGCTGTTTTTT
CASSLIAARTGELFF
>TRBV30|-|-|TRBJ2-3
TGTGCCTGGAGTATTGACCTAGCCGTTAGCACAGATACGCAGTATTTT
CAWSIDLAVSTDTQYF
>TRBV5-1|-|TRBD1|TRBJ2-1
TGCGCCAGCAGCCTATACCAGGGGGCTGGGACCAATGAGCAGTTCTTC
CASSLYQGAGTNEQFF
>TRBV20-1|-|-|TRBJ2-1
TGCAGTGCTAACGGTTATGAGCAGTTCTTC
CSANGYEQFF
>TRBV29-1|-|TRBD1|TRBJ1-2
TGCAGCGCCGGACAGGGCAACTATGGCTACACCTTC
CSAGQGNYGYTF
>TRBV6-6|few|-|TRBJ2-6
TGTGCCAGCAGCTCCATCGGGGCTGGGGCCAACGTCCTGACTTTC
CASSSIGAGANVLTF
>TRBV9|-|-|TRBJ1-3
TGTGCCAGCAGCGTAGGCCGGACAGCTGGAAACACCATATATTTT
CASSVGRTAGNTIYF
>TRBV1|few|-|TRBJ1-2
TGCACCAGCAGCCAAGATACTGCCAGGGTAAGACATGGCTACACCTTC
CTSSQDTARVRHGYTF
>TRBV29-1|-|TRBD1|TRBJ1-1
TGCAGCGTTAGGGGGTCCGGACAGGGGGCTGCTGAAGCTTTCTTT
CSVRGSGQGAAEAFF